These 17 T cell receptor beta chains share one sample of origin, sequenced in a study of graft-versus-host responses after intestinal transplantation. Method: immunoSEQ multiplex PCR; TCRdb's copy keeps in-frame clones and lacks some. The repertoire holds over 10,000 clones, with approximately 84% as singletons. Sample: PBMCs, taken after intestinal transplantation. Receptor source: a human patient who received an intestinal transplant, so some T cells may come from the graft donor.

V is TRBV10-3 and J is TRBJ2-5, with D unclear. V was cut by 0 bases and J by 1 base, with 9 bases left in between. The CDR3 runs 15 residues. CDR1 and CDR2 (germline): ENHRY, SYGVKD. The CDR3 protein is CAISESLQIQETQYF. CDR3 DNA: TGTGCCATCAGTGAGTCGTTGCAGATCCAAGAGACCCAGTACTTC.

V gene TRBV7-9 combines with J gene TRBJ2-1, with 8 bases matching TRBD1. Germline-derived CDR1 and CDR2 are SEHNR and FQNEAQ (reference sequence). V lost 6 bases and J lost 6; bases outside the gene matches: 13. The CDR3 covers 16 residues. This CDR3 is CASSLRDLGQGNEQFF. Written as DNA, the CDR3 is TGTGCCAGCAGTCTGAGGGACCTCGGACAGGGCAATGAGCAGTTCTTC.

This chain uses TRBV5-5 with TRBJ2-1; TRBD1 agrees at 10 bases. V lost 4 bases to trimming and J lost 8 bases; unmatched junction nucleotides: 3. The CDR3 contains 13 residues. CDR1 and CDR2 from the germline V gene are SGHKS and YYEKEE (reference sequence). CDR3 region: CASSRTGGDEQFF. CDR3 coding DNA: TGTGCCAGCAGCCGGACAGGGGGAGATGAGCAGTTCTTC.

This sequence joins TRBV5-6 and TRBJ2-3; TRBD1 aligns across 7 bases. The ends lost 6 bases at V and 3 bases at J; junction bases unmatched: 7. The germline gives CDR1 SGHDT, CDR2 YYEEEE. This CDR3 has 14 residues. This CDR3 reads CASNYRGWTDTQYF. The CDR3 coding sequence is TGTGCCAGCAACTACAGGGGTTGGACAGATACGCAGTATTTT.

CDR3 DNA: TGTGCCAGCAGCCCCTCCGGGACTAGCGGGAGCCATGAGCAGTTCTTC. It encodes CASSPSGTSGSHEQFF. The chain has TRBV7-3 and TRBJ2-1, with TRBD2 identical over 14 bases. J lost 8 bases, V lost 5 bases, and 8 bases had no gene match. The CDR3 extends over 16 amino acids. Germline CDR1 reads SGHTA; CDR2 reads FQGTGA.

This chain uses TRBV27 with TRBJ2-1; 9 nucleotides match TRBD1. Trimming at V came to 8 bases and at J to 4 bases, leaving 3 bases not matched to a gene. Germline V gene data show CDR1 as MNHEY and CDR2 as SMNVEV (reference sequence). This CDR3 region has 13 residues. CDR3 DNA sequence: TGTGCCAGCTGGGACAGGGAGTACAATGAGCAGTTCTTC. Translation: CASWDREYNEQFF.

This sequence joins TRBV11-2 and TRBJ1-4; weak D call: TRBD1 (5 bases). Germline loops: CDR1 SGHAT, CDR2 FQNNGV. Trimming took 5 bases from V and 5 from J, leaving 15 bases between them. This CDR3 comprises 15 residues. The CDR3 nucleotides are TGTGCCAGCAGCCCCCGGGGCGGGGGAAATGAAAAACTGTTTTTT. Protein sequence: CASSPRGGGNEKLFF.

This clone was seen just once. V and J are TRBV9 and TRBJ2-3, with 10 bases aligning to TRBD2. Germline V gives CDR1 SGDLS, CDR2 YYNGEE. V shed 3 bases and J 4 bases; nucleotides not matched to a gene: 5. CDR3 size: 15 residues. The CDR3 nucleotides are TGTGCCAGCAGCGAGCGGGAGGGCCAGGCAGATACGCAGTATTTT. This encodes CASSEREGQADTQYF.

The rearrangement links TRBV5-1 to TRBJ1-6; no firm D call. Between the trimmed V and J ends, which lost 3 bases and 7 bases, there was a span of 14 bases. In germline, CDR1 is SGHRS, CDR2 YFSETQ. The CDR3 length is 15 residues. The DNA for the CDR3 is TGCGCCAGCAGCTGGGATCCGGCGGCCAATTCACCCCTCCACTTT. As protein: CASSWDPAANSPLHF.

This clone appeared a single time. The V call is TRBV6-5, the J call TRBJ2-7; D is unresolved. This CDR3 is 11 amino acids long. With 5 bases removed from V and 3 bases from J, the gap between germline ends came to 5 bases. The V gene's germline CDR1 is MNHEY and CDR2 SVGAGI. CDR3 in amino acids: CASSANYEQYF. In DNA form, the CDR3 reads TGTGCCAGCAGTGCTAACTACGAGCAGTACTTC.

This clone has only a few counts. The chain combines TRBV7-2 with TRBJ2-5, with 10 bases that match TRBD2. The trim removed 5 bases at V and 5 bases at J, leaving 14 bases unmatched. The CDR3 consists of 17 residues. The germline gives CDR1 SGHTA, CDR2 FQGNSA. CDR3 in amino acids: CASSPRSSGRIAETQYF. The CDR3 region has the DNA TGTGCCAGCAGCCCTCGATCTAGCGGGAGAATCGCGGAGACCCAGTACTTC. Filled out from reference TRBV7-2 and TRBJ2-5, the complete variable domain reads GAGVSQSPSNKVTEKGKDVELRCDPISGHTALYWYRQSLGQGLEFLIYFQGNSAPDKSGLPSDRFSAERTGGSVSTLTIQRTQQEDSAVYLCASSPRSSGRIAETQYFGPGTRLLVL.

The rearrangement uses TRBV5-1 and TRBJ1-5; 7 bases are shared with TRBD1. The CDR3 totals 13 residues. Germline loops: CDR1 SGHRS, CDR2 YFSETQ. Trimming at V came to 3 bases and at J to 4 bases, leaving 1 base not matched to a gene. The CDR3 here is CASSWGQNQPQHF. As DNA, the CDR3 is TGCGCCAGCAGCTGGGGACAGAATCAGCCCCAGCATTTT.

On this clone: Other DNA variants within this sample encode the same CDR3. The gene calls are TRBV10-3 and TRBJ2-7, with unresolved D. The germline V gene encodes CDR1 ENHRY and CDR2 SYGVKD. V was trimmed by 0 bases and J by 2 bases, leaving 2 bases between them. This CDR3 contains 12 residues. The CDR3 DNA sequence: TGTGCCATCAGTGAGTCAGCCTACGAGCAGTACTTC. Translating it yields CAISESAYEQYF.

CDR3 bases: TGTGCCAGCAGTTACTCGAGTTCGCGGACCGCATCTACGCAGTATTTT. Translation: CASSYSSSRTASTQYF. This chain uses TRBV6-5 with TRBJ2-3; D unclear. Germline loops: CDR1 MNHEY, CDR2 SVGAGI. V was pared by 0 bases and J by 8 bases, with 18 bases between. The CDR3 has 16 residues.

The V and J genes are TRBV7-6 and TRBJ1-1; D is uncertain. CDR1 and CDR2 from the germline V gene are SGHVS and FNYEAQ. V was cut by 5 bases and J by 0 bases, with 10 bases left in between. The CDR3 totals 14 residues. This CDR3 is CASSAVNVNTEAFF. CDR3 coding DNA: TGTGCCAGCAGCGCTGTTAATGTGAACACTGAAGCTTTCTTT. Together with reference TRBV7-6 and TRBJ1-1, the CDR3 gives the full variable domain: GAGVSQSPRYKVTKRGQDVALRCDPISGHVSLYWYRQALGQGPEFLTYFNYEAQQDKSGLPNDRFSAERPEGSISTLTIQRTEQRDSAMYRCASSAVNVNTEAFFGQGTRLTVV.

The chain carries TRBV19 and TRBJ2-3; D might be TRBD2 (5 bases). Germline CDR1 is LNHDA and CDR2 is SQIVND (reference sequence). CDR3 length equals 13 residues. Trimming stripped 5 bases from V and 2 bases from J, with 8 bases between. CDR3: CASSFGLTDTQYF. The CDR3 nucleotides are TGTGCCAGTAGTTTCGGACTCACAGATACGCAGTATTTT.

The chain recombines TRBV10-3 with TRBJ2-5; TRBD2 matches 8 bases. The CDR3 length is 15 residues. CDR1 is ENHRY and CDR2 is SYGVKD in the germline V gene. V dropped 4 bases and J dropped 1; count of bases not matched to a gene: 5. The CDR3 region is CAISGLAGTQETQYF. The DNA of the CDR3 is TGTGCCATCAGTGGTTTAGCGGGAACCCAAGAGACCCAGTACTTC.